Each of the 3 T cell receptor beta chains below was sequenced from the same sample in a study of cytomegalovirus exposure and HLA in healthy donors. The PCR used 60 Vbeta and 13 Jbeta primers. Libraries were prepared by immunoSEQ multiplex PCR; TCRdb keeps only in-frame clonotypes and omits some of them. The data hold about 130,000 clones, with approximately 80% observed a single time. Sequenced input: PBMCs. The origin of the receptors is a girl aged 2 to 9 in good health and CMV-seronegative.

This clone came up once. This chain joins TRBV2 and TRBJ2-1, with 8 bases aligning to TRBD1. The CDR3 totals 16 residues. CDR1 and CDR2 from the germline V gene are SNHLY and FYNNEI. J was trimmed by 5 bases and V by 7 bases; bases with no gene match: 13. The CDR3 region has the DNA TGTGCCAGCAACCACGACAGGGGTCTTGCGAACAATGAGCAGTTCTTC. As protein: CASNHDRGLANNEQFF.

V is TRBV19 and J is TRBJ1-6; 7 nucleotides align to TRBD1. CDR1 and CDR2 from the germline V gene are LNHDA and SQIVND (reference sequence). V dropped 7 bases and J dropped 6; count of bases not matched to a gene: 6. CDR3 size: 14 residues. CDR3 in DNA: TGTGCCAGTACCCCGGGACAGACTAATTCACCCCTCCACTTT. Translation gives CASTPGQTNSPLHF.

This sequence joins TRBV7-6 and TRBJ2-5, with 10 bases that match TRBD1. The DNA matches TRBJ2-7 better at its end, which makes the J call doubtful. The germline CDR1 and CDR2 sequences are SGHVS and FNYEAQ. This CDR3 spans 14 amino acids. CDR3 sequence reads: CASSSRDRGYEQYF. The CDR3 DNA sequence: TGTGCCAGCAGCTCCCGGGACAGGGGCTACGAGCAGTACTTC.